The next 8 T cell receptor beta chains were all read from a single sample in a study of cytomegalovirus exposure and HLA in healthy donors. PCR used 60 Vbeta primers and 13 Jbeta primers. Assay used: immunoSEQ multiplex PCR; TCRdb lists only in-frame clones, some missing. This sample carries hundreds of thousands of clones, around 79% of them seen once, and the ten largest clones take around 0.2%. Sequenced: PBMCs. The receptors were sampled from a girl aged 2 to 9 in good health and CMV-seronegative.

The count of this clone is one. This sequence joins TRBV6-1 and TRBJ2-3, with 9 bases identical to TRBD1. The CDR3 length is 14 residues. The germline V gene has CDR1 MNHNS and CDR2 SASEGT. J gave up 3 bases and V 6 bases, and 4 bases lay outside the gene matches. The CDR3 spells CASRRTGETDTQYF. The CDR3 nucleotides read TGTGCCAGCAGAAGGACAGGGGAGACAGATACGCAGTATTTT.

The gene calls are TRBV18 and TRBJ1-2; 8 bases are a match to TRBD1. V lost 6 bases to trimming and J lost 4 bases; unmatched junction nucleotides: 7. Germline V lookup: CDR1 KGHSH, CDR2 LQKENI. This CDR3 spans 14 amino acids. The DNA of the CDR3 is TGTGCCAGCTCCCCAGGACAGGGCTCCTATGGCTACACCTTC. Translated, it gives CASSPGQGSYGYTF.

The sample holds one count of this clone. The chain uses TRBV5-1 and TRBJ1-2; TRBD1 aligns across 8 bases. This CDR3 has 12 amino acids. V trimming: 4 bases; J trimming: 4 bases; junction bases outside the gene matches: 0. Germline V gives CDR1 SGHRS, CDR2 YFSETQ. The CDR3 nucleotides read TGCGCCAGCAGCGGACAGGGCTATGGCTACACCTTC. Its protein is CASSGQGYGYTF.

The V gene is TRBV29-1, the J gene TRBJ2-5, with a tentative D call TRBD1 (7 bases). The CDR3 length is 13 residues. CDR1 and CDR2 from the germline V gene are SQVTM and ANQGSEA. Between the trimmed V and J ends, which lost 3 bases and 4 bases, there was a span of 12 bases. CDR3 DNA: TGCAGCGTTGAGCGGGACAGAACAGAGACCCAGTACTTC. As protein: CSVERDRTETQYF.

The V call is TRBV19, the J call TRBJ1-2, with 7 bases matching TRBD1. Germline V gene data show CDR1 as LNHDA and CDR2 as SQIVND (reference sequence). This CDR3 has 13 residues. The J segment lost 4 bases and the V segment lost 6 bases, leaving 5 bases of the junction unmatched. Written as DNA, the CDR3 is TGTGCCAGTAGAAGGGGGCTCGGCTATGGCTACACCTTC. It codes for CASRRGLGYGYTF.

In this sample, this clone turned up a few times. The gene calls are TRBV11-2 and TRBJ1-2; unclear D gene. V gave up 1 base and J gave up 4 bases, with 10 bases separating them. Germline V lookup: CDR1 SGHAT, CDR2 FQNNGV. The CDR3 is 14 amino acids. CDR3 in DNA: TGTGCCAGCAGCTTAGCGTCAGCGGTCTATGGCTACACCTTC. Encoded protein: CASSLASAVYGYTF. Supplemented by reference TRBV11-2 and TRBJ1-2, the full variable domain reads EAGVAQSPRYKIIEKRQSVAFWCNPISGHATLYWYQQILGQGPKLLIQFQNNGVVDDSQLPKDRFSAERLKGVDSTLKIQPAKLEDSAVYLCASSLASAVYGYTFGSGTRLTVV.

The chain carries TRBV11-2 and TRBJ1-1, with TRBD1 identical over 8 bases. The CDR3 length is 16 residues. Trimming cost V 3 bases and J 1 base; bases outside gene matches: 7. Per germline, CDR1 SGHAT and CDR2 FQNNGV. The CDR3 here is CASSFSIRGPNTEAFF. The DNA of the CDR3 is TGTGCCAGCAGCTTTTCAATCAGGGGGCCGAACACTGAAGCTTTCTTT.

A few counts support this clone. The chain joins TRBV4-1 to TRBJ1-5; 7 bases map to TRBD1. From germline, CDR1 is MGHRA and CDR2 YSYEKL. The CDR3 consists of 14 residues. Germline trimming cut 4 bases from V and 8 bases from J; bases unmatched to any gene: 8. The CDR3 DNA reads as TGCGCCAGCAGCCGAGGGACAGATCTGAAGCCCCAGCATTTT. Translated, it gives CASSRGTDLKPQHF.